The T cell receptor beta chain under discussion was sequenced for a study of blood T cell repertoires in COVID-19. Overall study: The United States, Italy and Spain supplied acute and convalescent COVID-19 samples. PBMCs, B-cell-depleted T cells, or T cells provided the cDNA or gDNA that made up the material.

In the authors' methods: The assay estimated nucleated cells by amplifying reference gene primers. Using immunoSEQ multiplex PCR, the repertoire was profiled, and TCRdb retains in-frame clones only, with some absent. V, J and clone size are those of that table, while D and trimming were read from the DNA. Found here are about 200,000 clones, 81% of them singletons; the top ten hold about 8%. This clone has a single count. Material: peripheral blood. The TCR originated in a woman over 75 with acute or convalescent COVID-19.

The CDR3: CASRRQGFYGNTIYF. CDR3 DNA: TGTGCCAGCAGAAGGCAGGGATTTTACGGAAACACCATATATTTT. The V call is TRBV28, the J call TRBJ1-3; weak D call: TRBD1 (5 bases). Germline loops: CDR1 MDHEN, CDR2 SYDVKM. Trimming pared 6 bases from V and 4 bases from J, leaving 16 bases between. This CDR3 has 15 amino acids.